This passage covers 13 T cell receptor beta chains from one sample sequenced in a study of T cells in Graves' hyperthyroidism and ophthalmopathy. RNA transcripts provided the source from which TCR beta CDR3 regions were amplified. When the TCR CDR3 underwent first-round RT-PCR, the HTBI primer set was used. One entry per CDR3 protein, called by TCRdb with MiXCR from the multiplex PCR reads. The data hold 250,000 to 350,000 distinct CDR3 sequences, with approximately 15% observed a single time. The sequenced sample consisted of blood. The source of these receptors is an older woman with Graves' ophthalmopathy.

This clonotype has at least ten counts. The chain employs TRBV12-3 or TRBV12-4 and TRBJ2-7; D is unclear. CDR3 length equals 14 residues. Between the trimmed V and J ends, which lost 5 bases and 3 bases, there was a span of 14 bases. CDR3 protein: CASSVGQVGYEQYF. DNA for the CDR3: TGTGCCAGCAGTGTTGGTCAGGTCGGCTACGAGCAGTACTTC.

The table lists this clonotype with a few counts. CDR3 loop: CASSLRLGRYNEQFF. CDR3 bases: TGTGCCAGCAGCCTTCGACTAGGGCGGTACAATGAGCAGTTCTTC. The chain links TRBV7-9 to TRBJ2-1; a possible D gene is TRBD2 (6 bases). Between the trimmed V and J ends, which lost 5 bases and 4 bases, there was a span of 15 bases. This CDR3 contains 15 residues. The germline V gene encodes CDR1 SEHNR and CDR2 FQNEAQ (reference sequence).

This clonotype was detected ten times or more. An end of the junction does not agree with germline; a read error may underlie this. The rearrangement uses TRBV3-1 and TRBJ2-7, with D perhaps matching TRBD2 (5 bases). This CDR3 is 13 amino acids long. Per germline, CDR1 LGHDT and CDR2 YNNKEL (reference sequence). The CDR3 protein is CASSHSSSHEQYF. For the CDR3, the DNA is TGTGCCAGCAGCCACTCTAGCTCCCACGAGCAGTACTTC.

The chain is built from TRBV20-1 and TRBJ2-1, with 10 bases lining up with TRBD2. There are 14 residues in the CDR3. The V gene end was trimmed by 5 bases and the J gene end by 6 bases; junction bases not matched to a gene: 7. Germline values: CDR1 DFQATT, CDR2 SNEGSKA (reference sequence). For the CDR3, the DNA is TGCAGTGCTCCCGATCGGACTAGCGGCAATGAGCAGTTCTTC. Translated, it gives CSAPDRTSGNEQFF.

This clonotype was counted ten times or more. The CDR3 DNA reads TGTGCCAGCAGCGGTGAGCGTGGCGGAACCCTTCTCACAGATACGCAGTATTTT. This sequence encodes CASSGERGGTLLTDTQYF. This chain joins TRBV9 and TRBJ2-3; D unresolved. V was cut by 3 bases and J by 2 bases, with 22 bases left in between. This CDR3 comprises 18 residues. Germline-derived CDR1 and CDR2 are SGDLS and YYNGEE.

The chain is built from TRBV6-5 and TRBJ2-1; TRBD2 agrees at 11 bases. The germline V gene has CDR1 MNHEY and CDR2 SVGAGI. The CDR3 totals 15 residues. The trim removed 4 bases at V and 2 bases at J, leaving 1 base unmatched. CDR3 in DNA: TGTGCCAGCAGTTCTAGCGGGAGGCCCTACAATGAGCAGTTCTTC. Translating it yields CASSSSGRPYNEQFF.

This clonotype was detected many times. The V gene is TRBV6-2 or TRBV6-3, the J gene TRBJ2-7, with a tentative D call TRBD1 (6 bases). The germline gives CDR1 MNHEY, CDR2 SVGEGT. CDR3 length: 13 amino acids. With 5 bases removed from V and 0 bases from J, the gap between germline ends came to 8 bases. The CDR3 DNA reads as TGTGCCAGCAGTGTGGACAGCTCCTACGAGCAGTACTTC. Its protein is CASSVDSSYEQYF.

The rearrangement uses TRBV29-1 and TRBJ2-3; TRBD2 aligns across 7 bases. J gave up 1 base and V 2 bases, and 6 bases lay outside the gene matches. The CDR3 is 15 residues long. Germline V gene lookup returns CDR1 SQVTM and CDR2 ANQGSEA. The CDR3 nucleotides are TGCAGCGTTGAAAGTAGCCTAGCGGGCACAGATACGCAGTATTTT. This encodes CSVESSLAGTDTQYF.

This clonotype occurred many times. The chain recombines TRBV12-3 or TRBV12-4 with TRBJ2-5; D might be TRBD2 (6 bases). V shed 5 bases and J shed 5 bases, with 15 bases lying between them. The CDR3 is 14 residues long. The CDR3 DNA follows: TGTGCCAGCAGTGGGACTCAACCTCGGGAGACCCAGTACTTC. Protein sequence: CASSGTQPRETQYF.

This clonotype was found many times. This chain links TRBV7-2 with TRBJ1-6; 7 nucleotides line up with TRBD1. CDR1 and CDR2 from the germline V gene are SGHTA and FQGNSA. CDR3 size: 15 residues. Unmatched junction bases numbered 10, after V lost 6 bases and J lost 8 bases. This CDR3 reads CASRNRGGVHSPLHF. CDR3 sequence (DNA): TGTGCCAGCAGAAACAGGGGAGGGGTTCATTCACCCCTCCACTTT.

The J gene is TRBJ1-1, the V gene TRBV5-1; 9 positions agree with TRBD1. The CDR3 length is 15 residues. Germline assignment: CDR1 SGHRS and CDR2 YFSETQ. Losses at the gene ends were 5 bases for V and 5 bases for J; bases not matched to a gene: 10. CDR3 protein: CASSSQGAAGTEAFF. The CDR3 DNA sequence: TGCGCCAGCAGTTCACAGGGGGCAGCGGGGACTGAAGCTTTCTTT.

This clonotype was counted only a few times. J is TRBJ2-3 and V is TRBV14; no reliable D call. V was pared by 4 bases and J by 0 bases, with 14 bases between. CDR1 is SGHDN and CDR2 is FVKESK in the germline V gene. This CDR3 is 16 amino acids long. CDR3 sequence reads: CASSPRPRSSTDTQYF. CDR3 DNA sequence: TGTGCCAGCAGCCCACGACCGAGGAGTAGCACAGATACGCAGTATTTT. The variable domain in full, completed from reference TRBV14 and TRBJ2-3, reads EAGVTQFPSHSVIEKGQTVTLRCDPISGHDNLYWYRRVMGKEIKFLLHFVKESKQDESGMPNNRFLAERTGGTYSTLKVQPAELEDSGVYFCASSPRPRSSTDTQYFGPGTRLTVL.

The table lists this clonotype with many counts. This rearrangement joins TRBV7-8 to TRBJ2-6, with 8 nucleotides matching TRBD2. V was clipped by 0 bases and J by 0 bases; unmatched bases: 4. The CDR3 contains 18 residues. CDR1 and CDR2 from the germline V gene are SGHVS and FQNEAQ. CDR3 sequence reads: CASSLAGLDFSGANVLTF. The CDR3 DNA sequence: TGTGCCAGCAGCTTAGCGGGACTAGACTTCTCTGGGGCCAACGTCCTGACTTTC. Using reference TRBV7-8 and TRBJ2-6 for the parts outside the CDR3, the full variable domain is GAGVSQSPRYKVAKRGQDVALRCDPISGHVSLFWYQQALGQGPEFLTYFQNEAQLDKSGLPSDRFFAERPEGSVSTLKIQRTQQEDSAVYLCASSLAGLDFSGANVLTFGAGSRLTVL.